Reported below is one TCR beta chain. The antigen is undetermined. This may arise from a read error, as a much more abundant clone is one base away. The data belong to a study of beta chain features in type 1 diabetes. Whole-study results and caveats: In all four CD4+ subsets, TCRB CDR3 length was significantly, moderately reduced in type 1 diabetes. Whether HLA type influences TCRB rearrangement remained unresolved here.

What was sequenced were expressed TCRB transcripts, since all of the isolated RNA had been reverse transcribed. Only in-frame clones appear in the TCRdb table, and some are missing; sequencing was by immunoSEQ multiplex PCR. Found here are some 120,000 clones, about 18% of them singletons; the top ten hold 2.6%. The CDR3 is 17 amino acids. The V end was cut by 4 bases, the J end by 1 base, with 22 bases between. The germline gives CDR1 GTSNPN, CDR2 SVGIG (reference sequence). The chain couples TRBV30 to TRBJ1-2, with TRBD1 as a possible D gene (5 bases). This TCR was sampled from a man younger than 35 with type 1 diabetes. The sequenced sample consisted of central memory CD4+ T cells from blood. The CDR3 nucleotides read TGTGCCTGGATACGGAGTGACAGATACACCTTTAACTATGGCTACACCTTC. Protein: CAWIRSDRYTFNYGYTF. The whole variable domain, filled in from reference TRBV30 and TRBJ1-2, reads SQTIHQWPATLVQPVGSPLSLECTVEGTSNPNLYWYRQAAGRGLQLLFYSVGIGQISSEVPQNLSASRPQDRQFILSSKKLLLSDSGFYLCAWIRSDRYTFNYGYTFGSGTRLTVV.